These 24 T cell receptor beta chains were sequenced from one sample in a study of blood T cell repertoires in COVID-19. The repertoire was sequenced with immunoSEQ multiplex PCR; TCRdb's copy has only in-frame clones and lacks some. The top ten clones hold roughly an eighth of a sample with approximately 160,000 clones, roughly 84% of them seen once. The sample taken for sequencing was peripheral blood. These receptors originate from a man between 18 and 35 years old with active or convalescent COVID-19.

The chain links TRBV11-2 to TRBJ2-7, with 7 bases fitting TRBD2. From germline, CDR1 is SGHAT and CDR2 FQNNGV. V was pared by 5 bases and J by 3 bases, with 16 bases of the junction left unmatched. There are 17 residues in the CDR3. The CDR3 loop reads CASSPRQGAWGGYEQYF. As DNA, the CDR3 is TGTGCCAGCAGCCCTAGACAAGGTGCCTGGGGGGGCTACGAGCAGTACTTC.

This clone was recorded a few times. The chain joins TRBV9 to TRBJ1-1, with D unresolved. CDR1 and CDR2 (germline): SGDLS, YYNGEE. V was trimmed by 3 bases and J by 0 bases, leaving 6 bases between them. CDR3 length equals 13 residues. DNA of the CDR3: TGTGCCAGCAGCGCCACTATGAACACTGAAGCTTTCTTT. Encoded protein: CASSATMNTEAFF.

The CDR3 DNA sequence: TGTGCCATCAGTGAGTCACAGAGTACCTCCTACGAGCAGTACTTC. This sequence encodes CAISESQSTSYEQYF. The V gene is TRBV10-3, the J gene TRBJ2-7; D unresolved. This CDR3 has 15 amino acids. Germline CDR1 and CDR2: ENHRY and SYGVKD. The V and J ends lost 0 bases and 0 bases respectively, with 9 bases between them.

The V gene is TRBV19, the J gene TRBJ1-5; TRBD1 matches 9 bases. Germline lookup yields CDR1 LNHDA and CDR2 SQIVND (reference sequence). The CDR3 extends over 16 amino acids. The trim removed 4 bases at V and 2 bases at J, leaving 6 bases unmatched. This CDR3 is CASSTTGGTGNQPQHF. Written as DNA, the CDR3 is TGTGCCAGTAGTACTACAGGGGGCACGGGCAATCAGCCCCAGCATTTT.

V is TRBV3-1 (or the pseudogene TRBV3-2) and J is TRBJ1-2, with 7 bases aligning to TRBD1. The germline V gene has CDR1 LGHDT and CDR2 YNNKEL (reference sequence). There are 14 residues in the CDR3. Unmatched junction bases numbered 7, after V lost 5 bases and J lost 4 bases. CDR3 bases: TGTGCCAGCAGCAGAAACTGGGACAGCTATGGCTACACCTTC. Translated: CASSRNWDSYGYTF.

CDR3 DNA sequence: TGTGCCACCAGCTCCTCAGGGAATTCACCCCTCCACTTT. Its protein product is CATSSSGNSPLHF. This chain uses TRBV15 with TRBJ1-6; TRBD1 is a possible D gene (5 bases). Germline CDR1 and CDR2: LNHNV and YYDKDF (reference sequence). The length of the CDR3 is 13 residues. Deletions cut 5 bases from V and 7 bases from J, with 9 bases between.

This chain uses TRBV18 with TRBJ2-5; D may be TRBD1 (8 bases). V dropped 3 bases and J dropped 4 bases, with 12 bases sitting between them. CDR3 length equals 14 residues. Per the germline V gene, CDR1 is KGHSH and CDR2 is LQKENI. CDR3 nucleotides: TGTGCCAGCTCACCGAGCGGGACAGGAGAGACCCAGTACTTC. Translating it yields CASSPSGTGETQYF.

The chain joins TRBV5-1 to TRBJ1-4; 7 bases are a match to TRBD1. The V and J ends lost 4 bases and 3 bases, in that order; junction bases with no gene match: 3. Looked up from germline, CDR1 is SGHRS and CDR2 is YFSETQ. The CDR3 sequence is 14 residues long. CDR3 in amino acids: CASSLTGSNEKLFF. The CDR3 DNA follows: TGCGCCAGCAGCCTGACAGGGTCTAATGAAAAACTGTTTTTT.

J is TRBJ1-2 and V is TRBV10-2; 9 nucleotides line up with TRBD1. Germline-derived CDR1 and CDR2 are WSHSY and SAAADI. The CDR3 length is 13 residues. Trimming took 3 bases from V and 9 from J; bases not matched to a gene: 5. In nucleotides, the CDR3 is TGCGCCAGCAGTGAAACAGGGGGCGTGAGCTACACCTTC. It specifies CASSETGGVSYTF.

The CDR3: CSVREVNEQYF. As DNA, the CDR3 is TGCAGCGTCCGAGAGGTTAACGAGCAGTACTTC. The chain is built from TRBV29-1 and TRBJ2-7; D remains unclear. The CDR3 consists of 11 residues. Germline V gene lookup returns CDR1 SQVTM and CDR2 ANQGSEA. The V end was cut by 6 bases, the J end by 5 bases, with 11 bases between.

The chain is built from TRBV5-1 and TRBJ2-5, with D maybe TRBD2 (6 bases). This CDR3 region has 16 residues. V lost 0 bases and J 4 bases, leaving 16 bases between the germline ends. CDR1 is SGHRS, CDR2 YFSETQ, per germline. The CDR3 protein is CASSLDPLRGGETQYF. The CDR3 DNA reads as TGCGCCAGCAGCTTGGACCCACTTAGGGGAGGAGAGACCCAGTACTTC.

This sequence joins TRBV7-2 and TRBJ2-1; TRBD1 matches 8 bases. V shed 2 bases and J 7 bases; nucleotides not matched to a gene: 4. This CDR3 contains 14 residues. Per the germline V gene, CDR1 is SGHTA and CDR2 is FQGNSA. The CDR3 here is CASSLQGALNEQFF. The CDR3 DNA reads as TGTGCCAGCAGCTTACAGGGGGCGCTTAATGAGCAGTTCTTC.

This chain joins TRBV19 and TRBJ2-6; D is undetermined. The CDR3 length is 13 residues. Germline assignment: CDR1 LNHDA and CDR2 SQIVND (reference sequence). V shed 6 bases and J shed 0 bases, with 3 bases lying between them. The CDR3 spells CASRSSGANVLTF. The CDR3 bases are TGTGCCAGTAGGAGCTCTGGGGCCAACGTCCTGACTTTC.

This rearrangement joins TRBV25-1 to TRBJ2-3; 7 nucleotides agree with TRBD2. This CDR3 is 16 amino acids long. Germline loops: CDR1 MGHDK, CDR2 SYGVNS. With V trimmed by 6 bases and J by 2 bases, 11 bases remained unmatched. CDR3 sequence: CASSPGTKGNTDTQYF. As DNA, the CDR3 is TGTGCCAGCAGCCCAGGGACTAAAGGGAACACAGATACGCAGTATTTT.

The chain links TRBV6-2 or TRBV6-3 to TRBJ2-3, with TRBD2 identical over 10 bases. The CDR3 covers 18 residues. V lost 2 bases and J lost 2; bases outside the gene matches: 10. Germline CDR1 reads MNHEY; CDR2 reads SVGEGT. The CDR3 here is CASSYRGTSERPTDTQYF. The CDR3 DNA is TGTGCCAGCAGTTACAGGGGGACTAGCGAACGTCCCACAGATACGCAGTATTTT.

The genes are TRBV7-3 and TRBJ2-1, with D possibly being TRBD2 (5 bases). The CDR3 has 14 amino acids. With 1 base removed from V and 6 bases from J, the gap between germline ends came to 10 bases. The germline V gene has CDR1 SGHTA and CDR2 FQGTGA. The CDR3 here is CASSLMGAANEQFF. DNA of the CDR3: TGTGCCAGCAGCTTAATGGGAGCCGCCAATGAGCAGTTCTTC.

This clone was seen a few times. The rearrangement joins TRBV29-1 to TRBJ2-2, with 8 nucleotides matching TRBD1. Germline CDR1 reads SQVTM; CDR2 reads ANQGSEA. The V gene end was trimmed by 6 bases and the J gene end by 6 bases; junction bases not matched to a gene: 12. The CDR3 extends over 15 amino acids. The CDR3 region has the DNA TGCAGCGTCGACACCGGGACAGGACCGTCCGGGGAGCTGTTTTTT. This gives the protein CSVDTGTGPSGELFF.

The chain combines TRBV6-5 with TRBJ2-5; TRBD1 agrees at 9 bases. CDR3 length: 14 amino acids. V was clipped by 2 bases and J by 6 bases; unmatched bases: 4. Germline CDR1 MNHEY, CDR2 SVGAGI. CDR3 DNA sequence: TGTGCCAGCAGTTACGGGACAGGGCGAAAGACCCAGTACTTC. It yields the protein CASSYGTGRKTQYF.

V usage is TRBV9 and J usage is TRBJ2-3, with D possibly TRBD2 on 6 matching bases. Deletions cut 4 bases from V and 4 bases from J, with 13 bases between. The germline V gene has CDR1 SGDLS and CDR2 YYNGEE. The CDR3 runs 14 residues. The CDR3 sequence: CASSRGVLADTQYF. The DNA for the CDR3 is TGTGCCAGCAGCCGCGGGGTCCTGGCAGATACGCAGTATTTT. Full variable domain (remainder filled in from reference TRBV9 and TRBJ2-3): DSGVTQTPKHLITATGQRVTLRCSPRSGDLSVYWYQQSLDQGLQFLIQYYNGEERAKGNILERFSAQQFPDLHSELNLSSLELGDSALYFCASSRGVLADTQYFGPGTRLTVL.

The chain carries TRBV5-1 and TRBJ2-3; 9 bases fit TRBD1. In germline, CDR1 is SGHRS, CDR2 YFSETQ. After removal of 4 bases from V and 9 bases from J, the junction contained 9 bases not matched to a gene. The CDR3 loop spans 14 amino acids. Written as DNA, the CDR3 is TGCGCCAGCAGCCCAGGACAGGGGCGGGGAACGCAGTATTTT. Residues: CASSPGQGRGTQYF.

This chain connects TRBV5-5 to TRBJ1-5, with TRBD1 as a possible D gene (6 bases). The germline V and J ends were trimmed by 0 bases and 1 base, with 17 bases remaining between them. Germline V gene lookup returns CDR1 SGHKS and CDR2 YYEKEE (reference sequence). The CDR3 runs to 18 residues. Written as DNA, the CDR3 is TGTGCCAGCAGCTTGGTCCCATGGGGAGGGGGAAGCAATCAGCCCCAGCATTTT. Amino acids: CASSLVPWGGGSNQPQHF. Together with reference TRBV5-5 and TRBJ1-5, the CDR3 gives the full variable domain: DAGVTQSPTHLIKTRGQQVTLRCSPISGHKSVSWYQQVLGQGPQFIFQYYEKEERGRGNFPDRFSARQFPNYSSELNVNALLLGDSALYLCASSLVPWGGGSNQPQHFGDGTRLSIL.

The chain uses TRBV6-2 or TRBV6-3 and TRBJ1-6; possibly TRBD1 for D (5 bases). The CDR3 covers 12 residues. Trimming shortened V by 4 bases and J by 11 bases, and 9 bases separated the two germline ends. Germline CDR1 MNHEY, CDR2 SVGEGT. This CDR3 is CASSLGEAPLHF. CDR3 coding DNA: TGTGCCAGCAGTTTGGGGGAGGCACCCCTCCACTTT.

The genes are TRBV19 and TRBJ1-5, with 7 bases fitting TRBD1. The CDR3 sequence is 19 residues long. Losses at the gene ends were 4 bases for V and 0 bases for J; bases not matched to a gene: 15. Per germline, CDR1 LNHDA and CDR2 SQIVND (reference sequence). CDR3 DNA sequence: TGTGCCAGTAGTAGGAGGGGGCCGGGGCAGAAGTCTAGCAATCAGCCCCAGCATTTT. This translates into CASSRRGPGQKSSNQPQHF.

Only a few counts were recorded for this clone. CDR3 nucleotides: TGCGCCAGCAGCTTGGCGGGACAGGCAGAAGAAAAACTGTTTTTT. Amino acids: CASSLAGQAEEKLFF. The chain links TRBV5-1 to TRBJ1-4, with 8 bases aligning to TRBD1. Looked up from germline, CDR1 is SGHRS and CDR2 is YFSETQ. After removal of 0 bases from V and 8 bases from J, the junction contained 6 bases not matched to a gene. The CDR3 loop spans 15 amino acids. Supplemented by reference TRBV5-1 and TRBJ1-4, the full variable domain reads KAGVTQTPRYLIKTRGQQVTLSCSPISGHRSVSWYQQTPGQGLQFLFEYFSETQRNKGNFPGRFSGRQFSNSRSEMNVSTLELGDSALYLCASSLAGQAEEKLFFGSGTQLSVL.